This T cell receptor (beta chain) was identified in a study of T cells after yellow fever vaccination. This clonotype occurred a few times. TCRdb itself ran the 5' RACE reads through MiXCR, one entry per CDR3 protein. The table includes 510,000 or so distinct CDR3 sequences, 15% to 20% detected once. The CDR3 sequence is 11 residues long. Germline values: CDR1 SQVTM, CDR2 ANQGSEA. V was pared by 4 bases and J by 6 bases, with 8 bases between. This receptor was taken from a man aged 30-40 years who received the YFV17D yellow fever vaccine. The sample was PBMCs, taken 15 days after the yellow fever booster vaccination. This chain joins TRBV29-1 and TRBJ2-3, with D uncertain. The CDR3, as DNA: TGCAGCGTTGCCGGAGCTGATACGCAGTATTTT. Its translation: CSVAGADTQYF.